Presented here are 6 T cell receptor beta chains from one specimen sequenced in a study of T cell repertoires in cytomegalovirus infection. TCRdb reprocessed the reads with MiXCR, giving one entry per CDR3 protein. Found here are 150,000 to 200,000 distinct CDR3 sequences, 15% to 20% of them singletons; the top ten hold about 17%. Sample: CD8+ T cells from PBMCs. The source is a human donor in good health (CMV status not recorded). Some clones in this sample may be carry-over from other donors' samples.

In its sample, this clonotype was seen many times. The J gene is TRBJ2-7, the V gene TRBV7-2; possibly TRBD1 or TRBD2 for D (5 bases each). Trimming cost V 4 bases and J 5 bases, with 18 bases left between them. This CDR3 is built from 15 residues. Germline V gene sequence: CDR1 SGHTA, CDR2 FQGNSA. This CDR3 is CASSWDGTTGNEQYF. CDR3 nucleotide sequence: TGTGCCAGCAGCTGGGACGGCACAACAGGAAACGAGCAGTACTTC.

This clonotype was seen a few times. The rearrangement links TRBV7-3 to TRBJ2-7, with no clear D. V dropped 5 bases and J dropped 3 bases, with 14 bases sitting between them. The CDR3 has 14 amino acids. The germline V gene has CDR1 SGHTA and CDR2 FQGTGA. In nucleotides, the CDR3 is TGTGCCAGCAGCCCCCCAAGAACCCTCTACGAGCAGTACTTC. This translates into CASSPPRTLYEQYF.

A few counts support this clonotype. The chain carries TRBV10-3 and TRBJ2-1; 7 bases align to TRBD2. Germline V lookup: CDR1 ENHRY, CDR2 SYGVKD. J gave up 10 bases and V 3 bases, and 3 bases lay outside the gene matches. The length of the CDR3 is 12 residues. This chain's CDR3 is CAISDELAEQFF. The CDR3 nucleotides read TGTGCCATCAGTGATGAACTAGCGGAGCAGTTCTTC.

The CDR3 reads CSATTGGGNSYEQYF. CDR3 coding DNA: TGCAGCGCAACCACGGGAGGGGGTAACTCCTACGAGCAGTACTTC. The chain has TRBV29-1 and TRBJ2-7; TRBD2 aligns across 8 bases. With V trimmed by 7 bases and J by 0 bases, 11 bases remained unmatched. The CDR3 length is 15 residues. The germline CDR1 and CDR2 sequences are SQVTM and ANQGSEA.

This clonotype has more than one count but fewer than ten. This chain's CDR3 is CASSSPSDSYYEQYF. The CDR3 bases are TGTGCCAGCAGTTCCCCCTCGGACAGTTACTACGAGCAGTACTTC. The rearrangement joins TRBV28 to TRBJ2-7; tentative D call: TRBD1 (6 bases). Trimming pared 4 bases from V and 3 bases from J, leaving 16 bases between. The CDR3 totals 15 residues. Germline CDR1 MDHEN, CDR2 SYDVKM. The full variable domain, completed using reference TRBV28 and TRBJ2-7, is DVKVTQSSRYLVKRTGEKVFLECVQDMDHENMFWYRQDPGLGLRLIYFSYDVKMKEKGDIPEGYSVSREKKERFSLILESASTNQTSMYLCASSSPSDSYYEQYFGPGTRLTVT.

The gene calls are TRBV7-6 and TRBJ1-2; D ambiguous. The V and J ends lost 2 bases and 2 bases respectively, with 3 bases between them. CDR3 length: 12 amino acids. CDR1 is SGHVS, CDR2 FNYEAQ, per germline. The CDR3 coding sequence is TGTGCCAGCAGCTTAAAGAACTATGGCTACACCTTC. The encoded protein is CASSLKNYGYTF.